The TCR beta chain described here comes from a study of T cells in Graves' hyperthyroidism and ophthalmopathy. The investigators amplified TCR beta CDR3 regions from RNA transcripts. RT-PCR in the first round (using the HTBI primer set) targeted the TCR CDR3. TCRdb independently ran MiXCR on the multiplex PCR reads; one entry per CDR3 protein. Of 250,000 to 350,000 distinct CDR3 sequences listed, around a sixth are singletons. Based on clinical symptoms, serum thyroxine and TRAb, thyroid ultrasound and orbital computed tomography, diagnoses were reached. PBMCs were obtained from approximately 9.2 ml fresh peripheral blood. CDR3 length equals 16 residues. V was pared by 2 bases and J by 1 base, with 14 bases between. This clonotype was seen a handful of times.

This sequence originates from a man aged 25 to 40 with Graves' hyperthyroidism. Sample: blood. The V call is TRBV12-3 or TRBV12-4, the J call TRBJ2-5, with D unresolved. This chain's CDR3 is CASSLFGLQIQETQYF. The CDR3 DNA is TGTGCCAGCAGTTTATTCGGCCTCCAGATCCAAGAGACCCAGTACTTC.